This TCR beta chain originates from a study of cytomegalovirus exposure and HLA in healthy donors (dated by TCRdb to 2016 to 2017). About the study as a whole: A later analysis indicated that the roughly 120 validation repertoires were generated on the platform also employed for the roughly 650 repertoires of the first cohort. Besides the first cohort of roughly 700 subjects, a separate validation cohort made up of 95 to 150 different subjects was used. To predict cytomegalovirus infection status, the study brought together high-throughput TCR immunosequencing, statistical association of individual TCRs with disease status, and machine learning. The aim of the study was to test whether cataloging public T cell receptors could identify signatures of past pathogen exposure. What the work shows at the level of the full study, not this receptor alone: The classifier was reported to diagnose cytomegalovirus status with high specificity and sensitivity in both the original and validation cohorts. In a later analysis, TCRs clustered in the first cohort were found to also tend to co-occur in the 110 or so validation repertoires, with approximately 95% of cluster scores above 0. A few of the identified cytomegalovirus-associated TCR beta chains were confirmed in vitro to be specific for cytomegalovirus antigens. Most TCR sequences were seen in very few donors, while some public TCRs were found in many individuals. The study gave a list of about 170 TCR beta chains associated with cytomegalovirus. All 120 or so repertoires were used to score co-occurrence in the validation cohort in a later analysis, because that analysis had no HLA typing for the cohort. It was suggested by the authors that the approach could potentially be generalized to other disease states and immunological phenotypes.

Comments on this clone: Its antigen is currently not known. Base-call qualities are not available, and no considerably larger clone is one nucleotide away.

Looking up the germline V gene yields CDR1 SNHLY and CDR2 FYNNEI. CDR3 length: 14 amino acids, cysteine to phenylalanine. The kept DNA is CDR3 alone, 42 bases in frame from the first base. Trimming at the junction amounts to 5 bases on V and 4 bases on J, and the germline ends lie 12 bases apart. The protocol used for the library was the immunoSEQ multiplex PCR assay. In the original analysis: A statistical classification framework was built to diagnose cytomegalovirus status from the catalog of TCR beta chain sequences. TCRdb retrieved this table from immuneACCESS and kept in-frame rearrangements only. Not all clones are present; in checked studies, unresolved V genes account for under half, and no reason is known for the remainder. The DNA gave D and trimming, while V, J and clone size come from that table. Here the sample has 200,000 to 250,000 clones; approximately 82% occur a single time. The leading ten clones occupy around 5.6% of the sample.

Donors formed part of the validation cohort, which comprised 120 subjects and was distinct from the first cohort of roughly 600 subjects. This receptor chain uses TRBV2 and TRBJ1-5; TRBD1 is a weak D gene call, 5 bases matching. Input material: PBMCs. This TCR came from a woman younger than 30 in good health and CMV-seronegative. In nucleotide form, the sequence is TGTGCCAGCAGTATCCAGGGTCTGAATCAGCCCCAGCATTTT. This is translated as CASSIQGLNQPQHF.